This T cell receptor (beta chain) comes out of a study of siplizumab effects on memory and regulatory T cells. For the study at large: The study paired mixed lymphocyte reactions, running them with siplizumab at 0.85 to 1 ug/mL or without drug. Overall study findings and caveats: Whether proliferating Tregs in siplizumab cultures suppress was not functionally confirmed. A naive or memory phenotype could not be assigned to roughly 75-95% of the proliferating CD4+ or CD8+ clones.

The table came from immunoSEQ multiplex PCR; TCRdb's copy has only in-frame clones and leaves some out. The sample carries approximately 9,500 clones, under 60% recorded once. Germline CDR1 reads SNHLY; CDR2 reads FYNNEI. Germline trimming cut 3 bases from V and 2 bases from J; bases unmatched to any gene: 3. The CDR3 is 15 residues long. A word on this clone: The antigen is unknown.

Coculture of mixed lymphocyte reaction cells was performed at 37°C for less than seven days. The gene calls are TRBV2 and TRBJ2-1; 8 bases are a match to TRBD2. The TCR comes from a human donor in good health; the cells came from an allogeneic mixed lymphocyte reaction. The sample was CFSE-low (dividing) CD4+ T cells sorted from an allogeneic mixed lymphocyte reaction. This CDR3 is CASSDPGRAYNEQFF. The CDR3, as DNA: TGTGCCAGCAGTGACCCCGGGAGGGCCTACAATGAGCAGTTCTTC.